The rows below give T cell receptor beta chains drawn from one sample of a study of T cell repertoires in cytomegalovirus infection. No antigen is known for these receptors. One entry per CDR3 protein, called by TCRdb with MiXCR from the reads. This sample has 900,000 to 950,000 distinct CDR3 sequences, with approximately 30% found just once. The sample was cultured CD8+ T cells from PBMCs, taken from culture after CMV antigen stimulation. These receptors originate from a human donor in good health (CMV status not recorded). Some clones in this sample may be carry-over from other donors' samples. Each CDR3 is given with its conserved first and last residue. D genes are given only for firm matches. Clone size is shown for a subset of rows, as once, few, many or a class of expanded clone.

-,TRBJ1-1,-,TRBV7-2,TGTGCCAGCAGCTTAGGCGGGGATCTTTACACTGAAGCTTTCTTT,CASSLGGDLYTEAFF
-,TRBJ2-1,-,TRBV5-5,TGTGCCAGCAGCTTGCAAGGGAACTACAATGAGCAGTTCTTC,CASSLQGNYNEQFF
many,TRBJ1-2,-,TRBV7-9,TGTACTGGGGATTGGGATGGCTACACCTTC,CTGDWDGYTF
few,TRBJ2-1,TRBD2,TRBV28,TGTGCCAGCAGTTTAGGGACTAGCGGGGGGGAAAATGAGCAGTTCTTC,CASSLGTSGGENEQFF
-,TRBJ2-1,TRBD2,TRBV11-2,TGTGCCAGCAGCTTAGAGGGACTAGCGGGGGGGTACAATGAGCAGTTCTTC,CASSLEGLAGGYNEQFF
-,TRBJ1-1,-,TRBV20-1,TGCAGTGCTAGATCCCCCGGGGATGGGACTGAAGCTTTCTTT,CSARSPGDGTEAFF
few,TRBJ1-5,-,TRBV6-2/TRBV6-3,TGTGCCAGCCTAAGAGGCCTACAGCCCCAGCATTTT,CASLRGLQPQHF
many,TRBJ1-1,-,TRBV7-2,TGTGCCAGCAGCTACACTGAAGCTTTCTTT,CASSYTEAFF
few,TRBJ1-4,-,TRBV5-4,TGTGCCAGCAGCCCCTCGGGAGGAGGGGTTGAAAAACTGTTTTTT,CASSPSGGGVEKLFF
-,TRBJ2-5,TRBD1,TRBV7-9,TGTGCCAGCAGCCAGGGGACAGGAGATGTCCAAGAGACCCAGTACTTC,CASSQGTGDVQETQYF
many,TRBJ1-2,-,TRBV7-8,TGTGCCAGCAGCTTGGGGGCAGGCACTAACTATGGCTACACCTTC,CASSLGAGTNYGYTF
-,TRBJ1-5,-,TRBV19,TGTGCCAGTAGTATATCAGGGTTCAATCAGCCCCAGCATTTT,CASSISGFNQPQHF
few,TRBJ1-1,TRBD1,TRBV19,TGTGCCAGTAGTATGGGACAGGGGAACACTGAAGCTTTCTTT,CASSMGQGNTEAFF
once,TRBJ1-1,-,TRBV28,TGTGCCACCCAGTTTATCGGGGACACTGAAGCTTTCTTT,CATQFIGDTEAFF
-,TRBJ2-3,-,TRBV4-1,TGCGCCAGCAGCCCCCATTGGCGGGGGCCCAGCACAGATACGCAGTATTTT,CASSPHWRGPSTDTQYF
-,TRBJ2-5,-,TRBV4-1,TGCGCCAGCAGCCGGTTCCCGGGGACAAACCAAGAGACCCAGTACTTC,CASSRFPGTNQETQYF
-,TRBJ2-1,TRBD2,TRBV4-3,TGCGCCAGCAGCCAAGATCGGGCTAGCGGATATTACAATGAGCAGTTCTTC,CASSQDRASGYYNEQFF
few,TRBJ2-6,TRBD1,TRBV4-1,TGCGCCAGCAGCCATGGAGACAGGGGGCCTGGGGCCAACGTCCTGACTTTC,CASSHGDRGPGANVLTF
many,TRBJ1-1,TRBD1,TRBV4-1,TGCGCCAGCAGCCAAGATTGGTTTGGGACAGGTTTGGTCACTGAAGCTTTCTTT,CASSQDWFGTGLVTEAFF
few,TRBJ2-2,TRBD1,TRBV7-4,TGTGCCAGCAGCCAGGGGGCCTGGGAGCTGTTTTTT,CASSQGAWELFF
-,TRBJ1-2,TRBD1,TRBV7-6,TGTGCCAGCAGACGACAGGGGACGGACTATCTCTATGGCTACACCTTC,CASRRQGTDYLYGYTF
few,TRBJ2-7,-,TRBV20-1,TGCAGTGCTGTGGGGCTTGAGTCATCCTACGAGCAGTACTTC,CSAVGLESSYEQYF
-,TRBJ2-7,-,TRBV20-1,TGCAGTGCCTATCTCAGGGAGAGGACCTACGAGCAGTACTTC,CSAYLRERTYEQYF
-,TRBJ2-5,-,TRBV7-9,TGTGCCTCGACTCGAACCGAGGGGCCTCAAGAGACCCAGTACTTC,CASTRTEGPQETQYF
few,TRBJ1-5,-,TRBV6-2/TRBV6-3,TGTGCCAGCAGTTACTCAGGAACTTATAGCAATCAGCCCCAGCATTTT,CASSYSGTYSNQPQHF
-,TRBJ2-2,-,TRBV6-2/TRBV6-3,TGTGCCAGCAGTCGCCCATCTCGGAGGGAGCTGTTTTTT,CASSRPSRRELFF
few,TRBJ1-2,TRBD1,TRBV12-3/TRBV12-4,TGTGCCACCCTTTTACAGGGGTTTTTGAATGGCTACACCTTC,CATLLQGFLNGYTF
many,TRBJ1-2,-,TRBV7-6,TGTGCCAGCAGCCCACGCGCCCTTCGGAATGGCTACACCTTC,CASSPRALRNGYTF